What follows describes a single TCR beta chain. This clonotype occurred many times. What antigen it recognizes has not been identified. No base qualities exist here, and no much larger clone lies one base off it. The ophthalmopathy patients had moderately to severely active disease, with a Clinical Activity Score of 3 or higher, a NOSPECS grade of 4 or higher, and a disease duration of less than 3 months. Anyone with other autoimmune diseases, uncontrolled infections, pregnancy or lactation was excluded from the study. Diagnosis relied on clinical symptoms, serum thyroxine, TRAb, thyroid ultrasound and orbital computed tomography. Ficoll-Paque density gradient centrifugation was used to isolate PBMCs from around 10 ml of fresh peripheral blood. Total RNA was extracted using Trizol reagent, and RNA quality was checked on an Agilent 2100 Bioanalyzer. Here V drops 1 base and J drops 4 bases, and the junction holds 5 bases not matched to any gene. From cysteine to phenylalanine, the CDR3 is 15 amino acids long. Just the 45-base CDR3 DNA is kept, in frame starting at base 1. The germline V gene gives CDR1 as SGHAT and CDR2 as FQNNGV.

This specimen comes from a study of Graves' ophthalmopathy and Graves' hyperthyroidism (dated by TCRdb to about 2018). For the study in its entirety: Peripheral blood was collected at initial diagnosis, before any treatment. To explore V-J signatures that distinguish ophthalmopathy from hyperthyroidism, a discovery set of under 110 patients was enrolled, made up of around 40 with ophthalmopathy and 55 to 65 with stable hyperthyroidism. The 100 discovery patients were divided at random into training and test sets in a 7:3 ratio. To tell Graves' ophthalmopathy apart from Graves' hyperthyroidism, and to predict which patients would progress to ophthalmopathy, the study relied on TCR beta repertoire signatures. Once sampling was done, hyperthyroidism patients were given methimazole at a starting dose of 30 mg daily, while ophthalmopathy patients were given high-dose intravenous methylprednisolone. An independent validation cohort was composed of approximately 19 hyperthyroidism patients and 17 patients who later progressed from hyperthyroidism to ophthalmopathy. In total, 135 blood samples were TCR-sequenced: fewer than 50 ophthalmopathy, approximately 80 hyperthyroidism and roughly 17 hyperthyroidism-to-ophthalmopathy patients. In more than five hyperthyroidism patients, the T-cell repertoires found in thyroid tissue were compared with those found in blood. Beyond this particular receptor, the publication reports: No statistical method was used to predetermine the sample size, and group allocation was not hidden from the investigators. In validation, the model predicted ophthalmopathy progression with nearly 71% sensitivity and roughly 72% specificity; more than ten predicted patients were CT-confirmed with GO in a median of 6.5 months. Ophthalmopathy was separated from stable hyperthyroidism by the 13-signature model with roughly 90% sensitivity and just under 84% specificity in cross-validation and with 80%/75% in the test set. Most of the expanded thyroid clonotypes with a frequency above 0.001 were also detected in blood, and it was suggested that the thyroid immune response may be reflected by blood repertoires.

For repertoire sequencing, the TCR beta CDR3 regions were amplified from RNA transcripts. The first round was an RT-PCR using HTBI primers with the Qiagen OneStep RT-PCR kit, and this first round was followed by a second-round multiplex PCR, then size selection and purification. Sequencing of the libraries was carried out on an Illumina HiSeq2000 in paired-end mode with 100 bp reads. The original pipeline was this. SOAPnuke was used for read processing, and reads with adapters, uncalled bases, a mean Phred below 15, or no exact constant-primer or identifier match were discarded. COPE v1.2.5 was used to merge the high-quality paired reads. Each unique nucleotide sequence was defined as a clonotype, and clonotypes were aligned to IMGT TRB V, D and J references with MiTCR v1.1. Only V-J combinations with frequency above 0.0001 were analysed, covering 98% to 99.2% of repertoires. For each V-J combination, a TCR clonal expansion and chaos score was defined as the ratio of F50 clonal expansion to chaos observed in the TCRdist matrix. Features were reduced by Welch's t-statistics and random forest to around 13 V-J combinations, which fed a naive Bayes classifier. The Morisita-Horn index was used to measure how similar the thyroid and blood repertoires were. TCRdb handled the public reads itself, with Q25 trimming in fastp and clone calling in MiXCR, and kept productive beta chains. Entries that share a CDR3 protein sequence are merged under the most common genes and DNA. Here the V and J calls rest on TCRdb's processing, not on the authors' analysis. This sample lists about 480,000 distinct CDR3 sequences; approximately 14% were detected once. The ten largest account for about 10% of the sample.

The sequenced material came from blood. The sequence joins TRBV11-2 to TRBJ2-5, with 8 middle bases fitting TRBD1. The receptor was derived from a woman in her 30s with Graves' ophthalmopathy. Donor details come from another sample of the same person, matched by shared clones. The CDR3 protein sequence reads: CASSLAAGGGETQYF. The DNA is TGTGCCAGCAGCTTAGCGGCAGGGGGCGGAGAGACCCAGTACTTC. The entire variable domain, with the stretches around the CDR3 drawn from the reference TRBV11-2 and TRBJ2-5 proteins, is EAGVAQSPRYKIIEKRQSVAFWCNPISGHATLYWYQQILGQGPKLLIQFQNNGVVDDSQLPKDRFSAERLKGVDSTLKIQPAKLEDSAVYLCASSLAAGGGETQYFGPGTRLLVL.